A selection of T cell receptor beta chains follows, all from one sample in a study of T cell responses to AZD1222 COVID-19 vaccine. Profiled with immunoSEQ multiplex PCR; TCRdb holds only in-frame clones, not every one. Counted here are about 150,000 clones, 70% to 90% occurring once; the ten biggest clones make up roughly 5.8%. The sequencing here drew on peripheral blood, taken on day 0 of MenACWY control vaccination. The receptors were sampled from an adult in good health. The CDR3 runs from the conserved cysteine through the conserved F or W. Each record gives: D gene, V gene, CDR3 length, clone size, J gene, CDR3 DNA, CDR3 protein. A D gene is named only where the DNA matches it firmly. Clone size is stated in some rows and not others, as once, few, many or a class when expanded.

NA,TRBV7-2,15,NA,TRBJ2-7,TGTGCCAGCAGCCGTACAGGCGAGCGATCCTACGAGCAGTACTTC,CASSRTGERSYEQYF
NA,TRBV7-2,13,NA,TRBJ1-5,TGTGCCAGCAGCTTCCGGACGGATCAGCCCCAGCATTTT,CASSFRTDQPQHF
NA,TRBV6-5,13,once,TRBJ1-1,TGTGCCAGCACCGGCCTGGGAAGGACTGAAGCTTTCTTT,CASTGLGRTEAFF
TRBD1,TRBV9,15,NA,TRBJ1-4,TGTGCCAGCAGCCCTAGGGACAGGGGCGAAGAAAAACTGTTTTTT,CASSPRDRGEEKLFF
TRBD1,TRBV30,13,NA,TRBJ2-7,TGTGCCTGGAGTGCCGGGACAGCCTACGAGCAGTACTTC,CAWSAGTAYEQYF
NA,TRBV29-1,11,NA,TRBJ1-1,TGCAGCGTTGAGGGACCCGATGCAGCTTTCTTT,CSVEGPDAAFF
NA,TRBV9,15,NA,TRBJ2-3,TGTGCCAGCAGCGCCCTTAGGACTAGCACAGATACGCAGTATTTT,CASSALRTSTDTQYF
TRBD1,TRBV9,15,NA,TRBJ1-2,TGTGCCAGCAGCACCGTATCAGGGGGAGACCATGGCTACACCTTC,CASSTVSGGDHGYTF
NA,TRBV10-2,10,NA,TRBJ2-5,TGCGCCAGCGGACTGGAGACCCAGTACTTC,CASGLETQYF
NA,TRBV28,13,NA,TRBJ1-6,TGTGCCACCCATCAGGCAGGGAATTCACCCCTCCACTTT,CATHQAGNSPLHF
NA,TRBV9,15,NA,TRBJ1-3,TGTGCCAGCAGCCAAAGGGGCCTCTCTGGAAACACCATATATTTT,CASSQRGLSGNTIYF
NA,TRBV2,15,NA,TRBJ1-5,TGTGCCAGCAGTCTTTCGGCTTTTAGCAATCAGCCCCAGCATTTT,CASSLSAFSNQPQHF
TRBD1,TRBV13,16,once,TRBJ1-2,TGTGCCAGCAGCTTAGTGGGTGACAGGGTGAACTATGGCTACACCTTC,CASSLVGDRVNYGYTF
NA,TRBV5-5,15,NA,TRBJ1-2,TGTGCCAGCAGCTTTCTCCGAGGGTTGGGGTATGGCTACACCTTC,CASSFLRGLGYGYTF
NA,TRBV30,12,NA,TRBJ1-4,TGTGCCCCCTACGGGAGGCACGAAAAACTGTTTTTT,CAPYGRHEKLFF
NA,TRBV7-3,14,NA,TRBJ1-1,TGTGCCAGCAGCTTAACTGGGAGGAACACTGAAGCTTTCTTT,CASSLTGRNTEAFF
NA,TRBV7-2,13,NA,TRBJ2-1,TGTGCCAGCAGCCCCGACAGTTCCGATGAGCAGTTCTTC,CASSPDSSDEQFF
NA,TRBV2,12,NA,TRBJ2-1,TGTGCCAGCAGTGAAGGGTCTGGTGAGCAGTTCTTC,CASSEGSGEQFF
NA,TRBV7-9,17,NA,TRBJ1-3,TGTGCCAGCAGCTTAGGTCTCGAGGGGATCTCTGGAAACACCATATATTTT,CASSLGLEGISGNTIYF
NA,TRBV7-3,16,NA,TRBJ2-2,TGTGCCAGCAGCTTGCTAGCTGGTCCCCTACCCGGGGAGCTGTTTTTT,CASSLLAGPLPGELFF
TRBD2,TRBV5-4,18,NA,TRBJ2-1,TGTGCCAGCAGCCCGTCGTGGGCTAGCGGATCCTCCTACAATGAGCAGTTCTTC,CASSPSWASGSSYNEQFF
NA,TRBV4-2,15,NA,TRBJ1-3,TGTGCCAGCAGCCAAGATCCCGGGGGCGCGAACACCATATATTTT,CASSQDPGGANTIYF
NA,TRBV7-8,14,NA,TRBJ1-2,TGTGCCAGCAGCTTAGTTCGGGGGAACTATGGCTACACCTTC,CASSLVRGNYGYTF
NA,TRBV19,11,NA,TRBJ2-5,TGTGCCAGTTCTTGGGAAGGGACCCAGTACTTC,CASSWEGTQYF
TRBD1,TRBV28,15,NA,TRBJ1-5,TGTGCCAGCAGCCACCGACAGGGGTACAATCAGCCCCAGCATTTT,CASSHRQGYNQPQHF
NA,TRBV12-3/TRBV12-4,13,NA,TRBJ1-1,TGTGCCAGCAGTCCCGGGATGAACACTGAAGCTTTCTTT,CASSPGMNTEAFF
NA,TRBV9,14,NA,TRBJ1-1,TGTGCCAGCAGCGTTACCGGGGCGAACACTGAAGCTTTCTTT,CASSVTGANTEAFF
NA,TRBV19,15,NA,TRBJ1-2,TGTGCCAGTAGTATCACGGGTCCTACAGGTCGTGGCTACACCTTC,CASSITGPTGRGYTF
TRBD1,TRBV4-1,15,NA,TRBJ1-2,TGCGCCAGCAGCCAAGAAGACAGGGTACTTGGTGGCTACACCTTC,CASSQEDRVLGGYTF
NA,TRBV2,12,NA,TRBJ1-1,TGTGCCAGCAACTCAGGGAGTCCTGAAGCTTTCTTT,CASNSGSPEAFF
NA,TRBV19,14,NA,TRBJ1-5,TGTGCCAGTAGTTGGGTCGATAGCAATCAGCCCCAGCATTTT,CASSWVDSNQPQHF
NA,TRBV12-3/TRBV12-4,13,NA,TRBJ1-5,TGTGCCAGCAGTACAACGAAGGATCAGCCCCAGCATTTT,CASSTTKDQPQHF
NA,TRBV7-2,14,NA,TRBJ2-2,TGTGCCAGCAGCTTCCGTCCTGGGAAGGGGGAGCTGTTTTTT,CASSFRPGKGELFF
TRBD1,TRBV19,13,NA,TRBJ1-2,TGTGCCAGTAGTCCGGACAGGGGGCAAGGCTACACCTTC,CASSPDRGQGYTF
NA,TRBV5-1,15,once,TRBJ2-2,TGCGCCAGCAGCTTGGCAGTCAGCTTTTCCGGGGAGCTGTTTTTT,CASSLAVSFSGELFF
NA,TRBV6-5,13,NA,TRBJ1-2,TGTGCCAGCACGATCGGATCTCACTATGGCTACACCTTC,CASTIGSHYGYTF
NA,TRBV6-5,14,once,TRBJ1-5,TGTGCCAGCAGTTCGGGTCAGGGGAACCAGCCCCAGCATTTT,CASSSGQGNQPQHF
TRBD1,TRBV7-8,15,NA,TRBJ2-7,TGTGCCAGCAGCCCGGGGACAGGGCTAACCTACGAGCAGTACTTC,CASSPGTGLTYEQYF
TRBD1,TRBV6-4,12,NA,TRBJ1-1,TGTGCCAGCAGGGGGGGACAGGGGCGAGCTTTCTTT,CASRGGQGRAFF
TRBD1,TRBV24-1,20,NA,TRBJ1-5,TGTGCCACCAGTGATTCCACACCGGGACAGGGGGCTTTCTTAGGACAGCCCCAGCATTTT,CATSDSTPGQGAFLGQPQHF
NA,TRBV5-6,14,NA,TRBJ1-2,TGTGCCAGCAGCCTTAAGGAGGAGGACTATGGCTACACCTTC,CASSLKEEDYGYTF
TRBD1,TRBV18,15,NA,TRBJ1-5,TGTGCCAGCTCACTCGGACAGGGGGCAAATCAGCCCCAGCATTTT,CASSLGQGANQPQHF
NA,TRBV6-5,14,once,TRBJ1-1,TGTGCCAGCAGTTACTCAGGAGGAGAAACTGAAGCTTTCTTT,CASSYSGGETEAFF
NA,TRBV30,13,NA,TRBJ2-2,TGTGCCTGGAGTGTACTAGGCACCGGGGAGCTGTTTTTT,CAWSVLGTGELFF
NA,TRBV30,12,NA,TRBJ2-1,TGTGCCTGTAAGAGGGCGAACAATGAGCAGTTCTTC,CACKRANNEQFF
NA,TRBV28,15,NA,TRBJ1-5,TGTGCCAGCAGGTCCGGGTCCTGGGGCAATCAGCCCCAGCATTTT,CASRSGSWGNQPQHF
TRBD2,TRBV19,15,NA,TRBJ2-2,TGTGCCATCGGGGGGCGGGGGGCCGCCACCGGGGAGCTGTTTTTT,CAIGGRGAATGELFF
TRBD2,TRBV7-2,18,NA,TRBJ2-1,TGTGCCAGCAGCCCTAAACAAGTACTAGCGGGACACTACAATGAGCAGTTCTTC,CASSPKQVLAGHYNEQFF
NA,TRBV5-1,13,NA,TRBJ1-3,TGCGCCAGCAGGGAAGGGTTTGGAAACACCATATATTTT,CASREGFGNTIYF
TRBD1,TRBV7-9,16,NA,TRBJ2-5,TGTGCCAGCAGCTTAGAGGGCGCAGGGGGCATGGAGACCCAGTACTTC,CASSLEGAGGMETQYF
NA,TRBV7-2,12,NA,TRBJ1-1,TGTGCCAGCAGCCCCAGCTCAAACGAAGCTTTCTTT,CASSPSSNEAFF
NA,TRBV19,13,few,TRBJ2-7,TGTGCCAGTAGTATGGTCCGGGATTACGAGCAGTACTTC,CASSMVRDYEQYF